These 25 T cell receptor beta chains came from one sample sequenced in a study of T cell responses to AZD1222 COVID-19 vaccine. Sequencing used immunoSEQ multiplex PCR; TCRdb keeps in-frame clones, though not all of them. The data contain approximately 180,000 clones, 88% of them seen just once; the ten biggest clones take up roughly 27%. The material sequenced was peripheral blood, taken 28 days after the second AZD1222 dose. These receptors were collected from an adult who received the AZD1222 COVID-19 vaccine.

This clone came up once. The CDR3 is CASIQRNTGELFF. CDR3 sequence (DNA): TGTGCCAGCATCCAACGGAACACCGGGGAGCTGTTTTTT. The V call is TRBV2, the J call TRBJ2-2; D ambiguous. Germline lookup yields CDR1 SNHLY and CDR2 FYNNEI. This CDR3 has 13 amino acids. V dropped 7 bases and J dropped 1 base, with 7 bases sitting between them.

V and J are TRBV6-4 and TRBJ1-5; D is uncertain. This CDR3 is built from 13 residues. V was cut by 2 bases and J by 4 bases, with 6 bases left in between. Per the germline V gene, CDR1 is MRHNA and CDR2 is SNTAGT. CDR3 nucleotide sequence: TGTGCCAGCAGTGACGAATTGAATCAGCCCCAGCATTTT. It encodes CASSDELNQPQHF.

The chain recombines TRBV28 with TRBJ2-1, with D unresolved. The germline CDR1 and CDR2 sequences are MDHEN and SYDVKM. V lost 4 bases and J 14 bases, leaving 12 bases between the germline ends. The CDR3 has 11 amino acids. The CDR3 protein is CASSSRRREFF. The CDR3 coding sequence is TGTGCCAGCAGTTCCCGAAGGCGAGAGTTCTTC.

The chain links TRBV24-1 to TRBJ2-5; D call uncertain. V shed 4 bases and J shed 5 bases, with 10 bases lying between them. Germline V lookup: CDR1 KGHDR, CDR2 SFDVKD. CDR3 length: 13 residues. The CDR3 here is CATSEGGWETQYF. The CDR3 nucleotides read TGTGCCACCAGTGAGGGTGGCTGGGAGACCCAGTACTTC.

This clone was detected only a few times. The chain carries TRBV5-1 and TRBJ1-1; 7 bases line up with TRBD1. Germline values: CDR1 SGHRS, CDR2 YFSETQ. The trim removed 0 bases at V and 1 base at J, leaving 3 bases unmatched. This CDR3 is 15 amino acids long. CDR3 DNA sequence: TGCGCCAGCAGCTTGGGGGGACAGTGGAACACTGAAGCTTTCTTT. Translation: CASSLGGQWNTEAFF.

The chain combines TRBV28 with TRBJ1-2; 9 bases match TRBD1. V shed 4 bases, J shed 0 bases, and the junction held 6 bases outside the gene matches. The germline CDR1 and CDR2 sequences are MDHEN and SYDVKM. The CDR3 is 16 residues long. The CDR3 here is CASSSPGQGANYGYTF. The CDR3 bases are TGTGCCAGCAGTTCACCGGGACAGGGTGCTAACTATGGCTACACCTTC.

This chain uses TRBV30 with TRBJ2-1; 8 bases are shared with TRBD2. Trimming took 3 bases from V and 2 from J; bases not matched to a gene: 3. This CDR3 has 14 amino acids. CDR1 is GTSNPN, CDR2 SVGIG, per germline (reference sequence). The CDR3 DNA reads as TGTGCCTGGAGGGGCGGGGGGACCTACAATGAGCAGTTCTTC. Protein sequence: CAWRGGGTYNEQFF.

The chain combines TRBV9 with TRBJ2-7, with 8 positions matching TRBD1. The CDR3 is 15 amino acids. The germline V gene has CDR1 SGDLS and CDR2 YYNGEE. With V trimmed by 3 bases and J by 4 bases, 9 bases remained unmatched. The CDR3 reads CASSETGDREYEQYF. CDR3 coding DNA: TGTGCCAGCAGCGAGACAGGGGACCGGGAGTACGAGCAGTACTTC.

The V and J genes are TRBV27 and TRBJ2-2, with D possibly TRBD2 on 6 matching bases. The CDR3 has 13 amino acids. CDR1 MNHEY and CDR2 SMNVEV come from the germline V gene (reference sequence). Trimming removed 6 bases from V and 4 bases from J, with 9 bases in between. For the CDR3, the DNA is TGTGCCAGCAGAGGGACTGCCACCGGGGAGCTGTTTTTT. This codes for CASRGTATGELFF.

This chain uses TRBV18 with TRBJ2-2, with 8 bases lining up with TRBD1. The CDR3 extends over 15 amino acids. The V gene end was trimmed by 8 bases and the J gene end by 5 bases; junction bases not matched to a gene: 10. CDR1 is KGHSH and CDR2 is LQKENI in the germline V gene. The CDR3: CASTSGQGLTGELFF. In DNA form, the CDR3 reads TGTGCCAGCACTTCTGGACAGGGTCTGACCGGGGAGCTGTTTTTT.

The chain uses TRBV5-4 and TRBJ2-1, with D possibly being TRBD2 (7 bases). The germline CDR1 and CDR2 sequences are SGHNT and YYREEE (reference sequence). This CDR3 has 16 residues. Deletions cut 0 bases from V and 9 bases from J, with 19 bases between. In DNA, the CDR3 is TGTGCCAGCAGCTTGGATGCCAGGGGAGGGTTAGGTGAGCAGTTCTTC. This sequence encodes CASSLDARGGLGEQFF.

The rearrangement joins TRBV7-8 to TRBJ2-7; 8 nucleotides match TRBD2. Germline V CDR1 and CDR2: SGHVS, FQNEAQ. After removal of 5 bases from V and 6 bases from J, the junction contained 12 bases not matched to a gene. The CDR3 length is 15 residues. CDR3 DNA sequence: TGTGCCAGCAGCCTAGGACGGGGGGGGAGTTCCGAGCAGTACTTC. Translating it yields CASSLGRGGSSEQYF. Using reference TRBV7-8 and TRBJ2-7 for the parts outside the CDR3, the full variable domain is GAGVSQSPRYKVAKRGQDVALRCDPISGHVSLFWYQQALGQGPEFLTYFQNEAQLDKSGLPSDRFFAERPEGSVSTLKIQRTQQEDSAVYLCASSLGRGGSSEQYFGPGTRLTVT.

This clone showed up just a few times. This chain connects TRBV7-3 to TRBJ1-1, with D perhaps matching TRBD1 (5 bases). In germline, CDR1 is SGHTA, CDR2 FQGTGA. The CDR3 covers 13 residues. Trimming left V 5 bases short and J 11 bases short, with 18 bases between. The CDR3 protein is CASSPSLGEWAFF. The CDR3 DNA is TGTGCCAGCAGCCCCAGCCTGGGGGAGTGGGCTTTCTTT.

This rearrangement joins TRBV10-3 to TRBJ1-1; TRBD1 agrees at 12 bases. The germline V gene encodes CDR1 ENHRY and CDR2 SYGVKD. V was pared by 7 bases and J by 10 bases, with 4 bases of the junction left unmatched. The CDR3 is 12 residues long. The CDR3 reads CAITGQGARAFF. The CDR3 region has the DNA TGTGCCATCACGGGACAGGGGGCTCGAGCTTTCTTT.

The chain employs TRBV9 and TRBJ2-2, with D perhaps TRBD2 (6 bases). Trimming cost V 3 bases and J 5 bases, with 14 bases left between them. Germline CDR1 SGDLS, CDR2 YYNGEE. The CDR3 loop spans 15 amino acids. The CDR3 here is CASSAHGGLTGELFF. The CDR3, as DNA: TGTGCCAGCAGCGCCCATGGGGGACTTACCGGGGAGCTGTTTTTT. The full variable domain, in which reference TRBV9 and TRBJ2-2 provide the parts outside the CDR3, is DSGVTQTPKHLITATGQRVTLRCSPRSGDLSVYWYQQSLDQGLQFLIQYYNGEERAKGNILERFSAQQFPDLHSELNLSSLELGDSALYFCASSAHGGLTGELFFGEGSRLTVL.

The chain couples TRBV27 to TRBJ2-3; 8 bases map to TRBD1. The germline CDR1 and CDR2 sequences are MNHEY and SMNVEV (reference sequence). J gave up 3 bases and V 3 bases, and 8 bases lay outside the gene matches. This CDR3 is built from 16 residues. CDR3 bases: TGTGCCAGCAGTTTCCAGGGGGCTAGGGAAACAGATACGCAGTATTTT. This translates into CASSFQGARETDTQYF.

This clone was found once. The chain carries TRBV21-1 and TRBJ2-7; the D call in the table, TRBD1, was not verified against the DNA. TRBV21-1 is a recognized pseudogene. The CDR3 is made up of 14 amino acids. CDR3: CASSKRQGDNEQYF. Here the CDR3 DNA reads TGTGCCAGCAGCAAGAGGCAGGGGGACAACGAGCAGTACTTC.

Comments on this clone: Other DNA sequences in the sample encode the same CDR3. In nucleotides, the CDR3 is TGTGCCAGCAGCCTTAAGTACGAGCAGTACTTC. It yields the protein CASSLKYEQYF. V gene TRBV28 combines with J gene TRBJ2-7; no reliable D call. The CDR3 runs 11 residues. CDR1 and CDR2 from the germline V gene are MDHEN and SYDVKM. V lost 6 bases and J lost 4, with 7 bases in between.

The chain recombines TRBV28 with TRBJ1-1; TRBD1 agrees at 12 bases. The ends lost 5 bases at V and 6 bases at J; junction bases unmatched: 4. The V gene's germline CDR1 is MDHEN and CDR2 SYDVKM. There are 14 residues in the CDR3. The CDR3 region has the DNA TGTGCCAGCAGTCCGGGGACAGGGGGCGCTGAAGCTTTCTTT. Protein sequence: CASSPGTGGAEAFF.

The chain couples TRBV19 to TRBJ2-7; D is possibly TRBD2 (6 bases). Trimming took 5 bases from V and 0 from J, leaving 20 bases between them. Germline CDR1 and CDR2: LNHDA and SQIVND (reference sequence). The CDR3 is 17 amino acids. In nucleotides, the CDR3 is TGTGCCAGTAGTCCCTTTAGCGGAGGAGGGAGCTCCTACGAGCAGTACTTC. Protein: CASSPFSGGGSSYEQYF.

CDR3 DNA: TGTGCCTGGAGCGGGGCGGCCCCGAGGGGGATAGACTATGGCTACACCTTC. Amino acids: CAWSGAAPRGIDYGYTF. The rearrangement links TRBV30 to TRBJ1-2; the D gene is possibly TRBD1 (6 bases). V was pared by 3 bases and J by 3 bases, with 23 bases between. This CDR3 comprises 17 residues. Germline V gives CDR1 GTSNPN, CDR2 SVGIG (reference sequence).

The V gene is TRBV5-4, the J gene TRBJ2-5; 12 nucleotides agree with TRBD2. The CDR3 length is 17 residues. Germline trimming cut 6 bases from V and 4 bases from J; bases unmatched to any gene: 13. Germline V gives CDR1 SGHNT, CDR2 YYREEE (reference sequence). CDR3 DNA: TGTGCCAGCAATTTGCGGGCTAGCGGGAGGGCCACAGAGACCCAGTACTTC. This gives the protein CASNLRASGRATETQYF.

This chain connects TRBV6-5 to TRBJ1-3, with D unresolved. Trimming stripped 8 bases from V and 2 bases from J, with 13 bases between. The CDR3 covers 14 residues. Looked up from germline, CDR1 is MNHEY and CDR2 is SVGAGI. The CDR3 coding sequence is TGTGCCAGCGAGGCTAAGAGTGCTGGAAACACCATATATTTT. Protein: CASEAKSAGNTIYF.

The V and J genes are TRBV30 and TRBJ2-7; D tentatively reads TRBD1 or TRBD2 (5 bases each). The CDR3 length is 12 residues. Germline V gene sequence: CDR1 GTSNPN, CDR2 SVGIG (reference sequence). Deletions cut 8 bases from V and 3 bases from J, with 14 bases between. The CDR3 region is CAGDMGVYEQYF. The CDR3 DNA follows: TGTGCCGGAGATATGGGGGTCTACGAGCAGTACTTC.

The chain joins TRBV10-3 to TRBJ2-1; TRBD2 matches at 7 bases. The germline V gene encodes CDR1 ENHRY and CDR2 SYGVKD. The CDR3 loop spans 13 amino acids. After removal of 4 bases from V and 5 bases from J, the junction contained 2 bases not matched to a gene. The CDR3, as DNA: TGTGCCATCAGTGGGGGGGGGAACAATGAGCAGTTCTTC. Protein sequence: CAISGGGNNEQFF.